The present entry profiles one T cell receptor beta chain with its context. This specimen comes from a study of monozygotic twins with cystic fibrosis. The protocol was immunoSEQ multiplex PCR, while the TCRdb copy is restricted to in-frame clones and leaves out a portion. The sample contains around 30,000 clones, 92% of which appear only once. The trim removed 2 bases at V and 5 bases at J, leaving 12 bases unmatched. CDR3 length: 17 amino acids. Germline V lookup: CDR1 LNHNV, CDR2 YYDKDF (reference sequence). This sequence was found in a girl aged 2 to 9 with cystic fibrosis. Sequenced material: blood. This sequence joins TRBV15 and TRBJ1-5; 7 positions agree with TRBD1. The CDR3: CATSRKLGRDRHQPQHF. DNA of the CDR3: TGTGCCACCAGCAGAAAACTAGGGCGGGACAGACATCAGCCCCAGCATTTT.